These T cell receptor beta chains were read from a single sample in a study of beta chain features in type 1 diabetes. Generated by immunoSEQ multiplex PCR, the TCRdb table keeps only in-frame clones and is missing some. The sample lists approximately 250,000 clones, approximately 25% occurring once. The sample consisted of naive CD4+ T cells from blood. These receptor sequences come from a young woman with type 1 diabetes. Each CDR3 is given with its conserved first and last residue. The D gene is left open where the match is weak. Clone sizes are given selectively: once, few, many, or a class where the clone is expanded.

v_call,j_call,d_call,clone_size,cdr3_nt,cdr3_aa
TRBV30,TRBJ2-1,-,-,TGTGCCTGGAGTACGGACAGCCAGAATGAGCAGTTCTTC,CAWSTDSQNEQFF
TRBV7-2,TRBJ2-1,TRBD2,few,TGTGCCAGCAGCTTATCAGCGGGAGGCGGAAATAATGAGCAGTTCTTC,CASSLSAGGGNNEQFF
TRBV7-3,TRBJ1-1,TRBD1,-,TGTGCCAGCAGCTCAGGACAGGGGGCGACTGAAGCTTTCTTT,CASSSGQGATEAFF
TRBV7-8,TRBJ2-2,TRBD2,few,TGTGCCAGCAGCTTGCGTCGTCTAGCGGATAACACCGGGGAGCTGTTTTTT,CASSLRRLADNTGELFF
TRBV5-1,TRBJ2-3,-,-,TGCGCCAGCAGGTCCGGGACTCGAGGCGGCACAGATACGCAGTATTTT,CASRSGTRGGTDTQYF
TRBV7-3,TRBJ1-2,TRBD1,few,TGTGCCAGCAGCTCCCAAGGACAGGGCCGCTACACCTTC,CASSSQGQGRYTF
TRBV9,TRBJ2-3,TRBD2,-,TGTGCCAGCAGCGTAGGGCTAGCGGGAGGAGATACGCAGTATTTT,CASSVGLAGGDTQYF
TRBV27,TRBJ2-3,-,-,TGTGCCAGCAGTTTTGCGGATCGCACAGATACGCAGTATTTT,CASSFADRTDTQYF
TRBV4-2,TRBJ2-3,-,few,TGTGCCAGCAGCCAAAGGATGAATGGGCTTACAGATACGCAGTATTTT,CASSQRMNGLTDTQYF
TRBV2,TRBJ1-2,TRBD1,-,TGTGCCAGCGATGGACAGGGATCCTATGGCTACACCTTC,CASDGQGSYGYTF
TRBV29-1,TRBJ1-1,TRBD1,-,TGCAGCGCCGAGGGACAGACGAACACTGAAGCTTTCTTT,CSAEGQTNTEAFF
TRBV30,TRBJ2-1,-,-,TGTGCCTGGAGTGTAACGGGGGATGAGCAGTTCTTC,CAWSVTGDEQFF
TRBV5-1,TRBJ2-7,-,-,TGCGCCAGCAGATGGGGGGACAGTTACGAGCAGTACTTC,CASRWGDSYEQYF
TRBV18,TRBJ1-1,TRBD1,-,TGTGCCAGCTCACCCGGACAGGGGAGTGGGACTGAAGCTTTCTTT,CASSPGQGSGTEAFF
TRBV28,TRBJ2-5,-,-,TGTGCCAGCAGACTAGGAGGGGAGACCCAGTACTTC,CASRLGGETQYF
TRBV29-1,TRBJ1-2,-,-,TGCAGCGTTGCCGGGACAAATAACTATGGCTACACCTTC,CSVAGTNNYGYTF
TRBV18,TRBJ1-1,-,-,TGTGCCAGCTCTCTCTACCCGCCCCAGGGGAACACTGAAGCTTTCTTT,CASSLYPPQGNTEAFF
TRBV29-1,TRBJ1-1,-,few,TGCAGCGTAGTTGGACAGATAAACACTGAAGCTTTCTTT,CSVVGQINTEAFF
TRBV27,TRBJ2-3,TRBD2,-,TGTGCCAGCAGTTTGACTAGCGCAAGCACAGATACGCAGTATTTT,CASSLTSASTDTQYF
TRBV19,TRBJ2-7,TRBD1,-,TGTGCCAGTGGCGCAGGGGGCTACGAGCAGTACTTC,CASGAGGYEQYF
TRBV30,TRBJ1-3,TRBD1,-,TGTGCCTGGAGCCGGGACAGCTCTGGAAACACCATATATTTT,CAWSRDSSGNTIYF
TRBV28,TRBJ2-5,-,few,TGTGCCACCAGCACAGGGCAGGGTCCTCAAGAGACCCAGTACTTC,CATSTGQGPQETQYF
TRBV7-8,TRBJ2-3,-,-,TGTGCCAGCAGCTTAGATTATTTGGGGCCGGATACGCAGTATTTT,CASSLDYLGPDTQYF
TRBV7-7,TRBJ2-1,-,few,TGTGCTAGCAGCTCCACGGGACTGATATACAATGAGCAGTTCTTC,CASSSTGLIYNEQFF
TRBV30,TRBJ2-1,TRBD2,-,TGTGCCTGGACTAGCGGGAGTTATGAGCAGTTCTTC,CAWTSGSYEQFF
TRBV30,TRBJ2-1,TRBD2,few,TGTGCCTGGAGTGTGGGGCTAGCGGGTTCCTACAATGAGCAGTTCTTC,CAWSVGLAGSYNEQFF
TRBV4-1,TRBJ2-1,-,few,TGCGCCAGCAGCCAATCGGAAACAGGCTCCTACAATGAGCAGTTCTTC,CASSQSETGSYNEQFF
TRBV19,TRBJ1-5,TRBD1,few,TGTGCCAGTAGTACCGGACAGGGCGGCCAGCCCCAGCATTTT,CASSTGQGGQPQHF
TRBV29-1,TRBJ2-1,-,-,TGCAGCGGGGGCACCCCCTACAATGAGCAGTTCTTC,CSGGTPYNEQFF
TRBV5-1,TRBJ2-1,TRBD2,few,TGCGCCAGCAGCTTGGTTGCGGGAGGGCCTGGTGAGCAGTTCTTC,CASSLVAGGPGEQFF
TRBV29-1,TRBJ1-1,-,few,TGCAGCGTTGTATTGCAGATGAACACTGAAGCTTTCTTT,CSVVLQMNTEAFF
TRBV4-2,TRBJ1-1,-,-,TGTGCCAGCAGCCTCCTCCCGGCAGGGTCACCGAACACTGAAGCTTTCTTT,CASSLLPAGSPNTEAFF
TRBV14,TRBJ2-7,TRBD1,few,TGTGCCAGCAGCCATTTTTGGACAGGGGGCAACGAGCAGTACTTC,CASSHFWTGGNEQYF
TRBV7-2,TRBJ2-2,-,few,TGTGCCAGGGGCTTTAACACCGGGGAGCTGTTTTTT,CARGFNTGELFF
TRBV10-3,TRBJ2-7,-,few,TGTGCCATCAGTGATCGACTCGACTACGAGCAGTACTTC,CAISDRLDYEQYF